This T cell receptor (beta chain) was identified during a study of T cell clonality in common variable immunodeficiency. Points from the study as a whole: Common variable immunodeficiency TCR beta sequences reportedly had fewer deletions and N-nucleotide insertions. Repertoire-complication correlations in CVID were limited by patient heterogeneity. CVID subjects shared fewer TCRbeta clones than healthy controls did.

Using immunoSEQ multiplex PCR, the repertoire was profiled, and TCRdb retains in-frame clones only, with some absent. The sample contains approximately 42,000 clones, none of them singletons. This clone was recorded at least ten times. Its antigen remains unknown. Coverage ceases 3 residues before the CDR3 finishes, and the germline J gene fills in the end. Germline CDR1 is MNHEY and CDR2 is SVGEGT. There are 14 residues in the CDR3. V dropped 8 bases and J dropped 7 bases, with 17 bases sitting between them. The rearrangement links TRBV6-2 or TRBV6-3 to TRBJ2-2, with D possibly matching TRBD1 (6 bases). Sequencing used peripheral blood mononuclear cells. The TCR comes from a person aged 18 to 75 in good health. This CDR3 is CASSHRQVFGELFF. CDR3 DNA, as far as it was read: TGTGCCAGCTCCCACCGACAGGTTTTCGGGGAG.